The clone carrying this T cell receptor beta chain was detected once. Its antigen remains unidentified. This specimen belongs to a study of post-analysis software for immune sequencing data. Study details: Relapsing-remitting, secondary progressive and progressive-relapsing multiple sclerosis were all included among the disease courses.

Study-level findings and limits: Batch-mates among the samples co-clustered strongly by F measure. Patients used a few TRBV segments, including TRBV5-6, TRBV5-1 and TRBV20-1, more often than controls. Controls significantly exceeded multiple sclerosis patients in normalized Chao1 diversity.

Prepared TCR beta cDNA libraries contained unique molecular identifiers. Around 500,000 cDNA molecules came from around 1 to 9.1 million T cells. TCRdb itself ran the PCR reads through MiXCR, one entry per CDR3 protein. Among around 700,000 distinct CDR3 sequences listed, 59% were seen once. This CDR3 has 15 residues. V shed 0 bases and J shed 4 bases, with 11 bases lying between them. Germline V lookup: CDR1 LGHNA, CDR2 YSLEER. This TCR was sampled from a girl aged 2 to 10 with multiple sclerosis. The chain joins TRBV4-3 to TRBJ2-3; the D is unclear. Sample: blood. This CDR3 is CASSQDKFGADTQYF. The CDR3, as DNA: TGCGCCAGCAGCCAAGATAAGTTTGGAGCAGATACGCAGTATTTT.